This T cell receptor (beta chain) comes out of a study of cytomegalovirus exposure and HLA in healthy donors. Overall study findings and caveats: TCR beta chains numbering more than 150 were designated cytomegalovirus-associated.

Germline V gene sequence: CDR1 SNHLY, CDR2 FYNNEI. V was shortened by 6 bases and J by 8 bases, with 16 bases between the two germline ends. This CDR3 is built from 13 residues. The study ran its PCR with 60 Vbeta and 13 Jbeta primers. Sequencing was performed with immunoSEQ multiplex PCR; in TCRdb, only in-frame clones are kept and a portion is missing. The sample shows approximately 140,000 clones, about 70% of them seen only once. Worth noting for this clone: The antigen remains unidentified.

This chain uses TRBV2 with TRBJ1-2; the D gene is possibly TRBD1 (6 bases). Source material: PBMCs. The receptor was isolated from a man younger than 35 in good health and CMV-seronegative. CDR3 DNA sequence: TGTGCCAGCAGCCGCAGGGGATTGGCCGGCTACACCTTC. This gives the protein CASSRRGLAGYTF.